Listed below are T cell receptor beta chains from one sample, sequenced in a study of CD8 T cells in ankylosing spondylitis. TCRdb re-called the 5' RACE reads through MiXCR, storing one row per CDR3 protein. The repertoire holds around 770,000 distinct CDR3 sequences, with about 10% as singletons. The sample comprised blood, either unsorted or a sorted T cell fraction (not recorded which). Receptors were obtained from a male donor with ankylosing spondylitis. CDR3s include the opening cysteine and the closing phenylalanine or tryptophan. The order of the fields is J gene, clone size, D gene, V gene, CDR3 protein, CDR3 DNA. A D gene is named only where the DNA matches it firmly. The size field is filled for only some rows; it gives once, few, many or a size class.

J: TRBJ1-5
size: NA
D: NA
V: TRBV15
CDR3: CATSGGGGYYSNQPQHF
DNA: TGTGCCACCAGCGGGGGTGGGGGCTATTATAGCAATCAGCCCCAGCATTTT

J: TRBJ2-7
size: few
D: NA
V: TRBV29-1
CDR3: CSVEDVAGDNSYEQYF
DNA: TGCAGCGTTGAAGATGTCGCAGGGGATAACTCCTACGAGCAGTACTTC

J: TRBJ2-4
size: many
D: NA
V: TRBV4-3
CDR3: CASSQVGTAKNIQYF
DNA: TGCGCCAGCAGCCAAGTAGGGACAGCCAAAAACATTCAGTACTTC

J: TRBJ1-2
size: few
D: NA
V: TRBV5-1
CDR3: CASNQGSNYGYTF
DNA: TGCGCCAGCAACCAGGGGTCTAACTATGGCTACACCTTC

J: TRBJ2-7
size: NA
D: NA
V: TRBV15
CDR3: CATSRDSVTAVF
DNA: TGTGCCACCAGCAGAGATAGTGTGACAGCGGTCTTC

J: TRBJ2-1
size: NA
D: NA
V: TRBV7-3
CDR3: CASSLRGRASLNNEQFF
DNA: TGTGCCAGCAGCTTAAGAGGTCGGGCTAGTCTGAACAATGAGCAGTTCTTC

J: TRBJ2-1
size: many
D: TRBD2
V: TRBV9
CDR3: CASSEGAGAYNEQFF
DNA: TGTGCCAGCAGTGAAGGGGCGGGGGCCTACAATGAGCAGTTCTTC

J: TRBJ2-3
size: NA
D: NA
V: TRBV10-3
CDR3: CASSMFSTDTQYF
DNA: TGTGCCAGCAGCATGTTTAGCACAGATACGCAGTATTTT

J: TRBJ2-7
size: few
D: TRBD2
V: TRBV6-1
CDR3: CASRISGGDITKQYF
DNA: TGTGCCAGCAGAATTAGCGGGGGGGATATTACGAAGCAGTACTTC

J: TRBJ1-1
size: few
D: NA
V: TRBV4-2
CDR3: CASSQRVQLNTEAFF
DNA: TGTGCCAGCAGCCAAAGAGTACAGCTGAACACTGAAGCTTTCTTT

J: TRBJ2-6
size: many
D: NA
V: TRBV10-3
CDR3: CAIGPYGSHRGGANVLTF
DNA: TGTGCCATCGGGCCTTATGGGAGCCACCGGGGCGGGGCCAACGTCCTGACTTTC

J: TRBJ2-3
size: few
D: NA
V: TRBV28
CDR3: CASLGGGTDTQYF
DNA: TGTGCCAGCCTCGGGGGCGGCACAGATACGCAGTATTTT

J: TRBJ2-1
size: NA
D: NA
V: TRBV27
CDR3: CASSLWRGGPREQFF
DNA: TGTGCCAGCAGTTTATGGAGGGGGGGTCCGCGAGAGCAGTTCTTC

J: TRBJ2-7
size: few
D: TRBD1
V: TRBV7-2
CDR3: CASSLLQGANEQYF
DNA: TGTGCCAGCAGCTTACTACAGGGGGCCAACGAGCAGTACTTC

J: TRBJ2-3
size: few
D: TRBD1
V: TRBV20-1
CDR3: CSAPSTGLDTQYF
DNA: TGCAGTGCTCCCTCGACAGGGCTGGATACGCAGTATTTT

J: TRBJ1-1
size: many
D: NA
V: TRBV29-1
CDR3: CSVTRMNTEAFF
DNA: TGCAGCGTCACCCGGATGAACACTGAAGCTTTCTTT

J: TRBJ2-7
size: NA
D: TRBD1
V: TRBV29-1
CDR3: CSVEGSQGARGEQYF
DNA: TGCAGCGTTGAAGGGTCACAGGGGGCTCGGGGTGAGCAGTACTTC

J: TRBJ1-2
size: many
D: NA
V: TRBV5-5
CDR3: CASNRIVVAGEVYGYTF
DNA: TGTGCCAGCAACCGAATCGTCGTTGCTGGGGAGGTCTATGGCTACACCTTC

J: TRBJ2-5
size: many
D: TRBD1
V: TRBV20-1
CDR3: CSASRTGYQETQYF
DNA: TGCAGTGCTAGTAGGACAGGGTACCAAGAGACCCAGTACTTC

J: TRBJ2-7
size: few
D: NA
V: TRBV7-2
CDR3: CASSPPTLYEQYF
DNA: TGTGCCAGCAGCCCCCCGACCTTATACGAGCAGTACTTC

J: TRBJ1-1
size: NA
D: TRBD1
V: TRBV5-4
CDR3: CASSLDRGLGSEAFF
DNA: TGTGCCAGCAGCTTGGACAGGGGACTAGGATCTGAAGCTTTCTTT

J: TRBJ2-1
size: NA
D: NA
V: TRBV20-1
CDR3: CSARDSKGTSLNEQFF
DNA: TGCAGTGCTAGAGATTCAAAAGGTACTAGCCTCAATGAGCAGTTCTTC